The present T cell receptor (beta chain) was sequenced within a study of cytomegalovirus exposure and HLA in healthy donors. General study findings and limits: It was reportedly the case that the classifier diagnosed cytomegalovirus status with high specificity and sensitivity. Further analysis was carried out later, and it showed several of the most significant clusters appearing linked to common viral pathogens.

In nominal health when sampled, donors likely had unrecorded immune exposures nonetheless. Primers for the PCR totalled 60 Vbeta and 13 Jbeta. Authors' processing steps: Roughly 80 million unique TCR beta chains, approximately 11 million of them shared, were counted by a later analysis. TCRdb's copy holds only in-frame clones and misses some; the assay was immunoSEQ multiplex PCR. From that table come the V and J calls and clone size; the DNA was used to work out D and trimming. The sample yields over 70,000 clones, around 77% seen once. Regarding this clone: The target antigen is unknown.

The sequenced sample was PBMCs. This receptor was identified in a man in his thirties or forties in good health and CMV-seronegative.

CDR3 sequence: CASSEGAGRGDTQYF. The CDR3 bases are TGTGCCAGCAGTGAAGGGGCGGGAAGGGGAGATACGCAGTATTTT. This chain links TRBV6-1 with TRBJ2-3; TRBD2 is a possible D gene (6 bases). The germline V and J ends were trimmed by 1 base and 5 bases, with 13 bases remaining between them. Germline V lookup: CDR1 MNHNS, CDR2 SASEGT. CDR3 size: 15 residues.